This T cell receptor beta chain was observed in a study of cytomegalovirus exposure and HLA in healthy donors. Study-wide points: Analysis performed later showed TCR beta chains linked to HLA being more clonally expanded than equally common others. Across donors, most TCRs were seen rarely, yet some public ones were widespread.

Vbeta (60) and Jbeta (13) primers were used in the PCR. Measured with immunoSEQ multiplex PCR; TCRdb has only the in-frame clones, and not every one. The sample holds about 68,000 clones, more than 80% seen once. With 0 bases removed from V and 4 bases from J, the gap between germline ends came to 7 bases. The germline gives CDR1 LGHNA, CDR2 YSLEER. CDR3 size: 15 residues. About this clone itself: Its antigen is not known.

This clonotype originated in a human donor in good health. The rearrangement joins TRBV4-3 to TRBJ2-6; D not resolved. What was sequenced was PBMCs. CDR3 DNA: TGCGCCAGCAGCCAAGATTGGGCCGGGGCCAACGTCCTGACTTTC. Its protein is CASSQDWAGANVLTF.